Following are 13 T cell receptor beta chains from one sample sequenced in a study of cytomegalovirus exposure and HLA in healthy donors. It was with 60 Vbeta and 13 Jbeta primers that the PCR ran. This table comes from immunoSEQ multiplex PCR, and its TCRdb copy is limited to in-frame clones, with some not included. The sample holds over 100,000 clones, around 77% seen once. Sequences were obtained from PBMCs. All receptors derive from a male donor in good health and CMV-seropositive.

Here the CDR3 reads CASSLTSSGANVLTF. The CDR3 coding sequence is TGTGCCAGCAGCCTGACTAGCTCTGGGGCCAACGTCCTGACTTTC. The V gene is TRBV5-5, the J gene TRBJ2-6, with D tentatively TRBD2 (6 bases). The V end was cut by 4 bases, the J end by 0 bases, with 8 bases between. The CDR3 is 15 residues long. Germline assignment: CDR1 SGHKS and CDR2 YYEKEE (reference sequence).

The gene calls are TRBV19 and TRBJ2-7; 7 nucleotides agree with TRBD2. J gave up 2 bases and V 5 bases, and 6 bases lay outside the gene matches. The CDR3 extends over 14 amino acids. The germline CDR1 and CDR2 sequences are LNHDA and SQIVND (reference sequence). CDR3 in amino acids: CASSQAGSAYEQYF. The CDR3 DNA follows: TGTGCCAGTAGTCAAGCGGGATCCGCCTACGAGCAGTACTTC.

Notes on this clone: At one end, the junction sequence differs from germline, possibly due to a read error. The gene calls are TRBV7-9 and TRBJ2-1; the D is unclear. Germline CDR1 and CDR2: SEHNR and FQNEAQ (reference sequence). This CDR3 region has 15 residues. The CDR3 here is CSSSLNFFRDNEQFF. The CDR3 bases are TGTTCCAGCAGCTTAAACTTCTTTAGAGACAATGAGCAGTTCTTC.

This clone has just one count. The rearrangement links TRBV9 to TRBJ2-7, with D tentatively TRBD2 (5 bases). There are 14 residues in the CDR3. Germline values: CDR1 SGDLS, CDR2 YYNGEE. Trimming stripped 1 base from V and 7 bases from J, with 15 bases between. CDR3 region: CASSVTPTTREQYF. In DNA, the CDR3 is TGTGCCAGCAGCGTAACCCCGACTACGAGGGAGCAGTACTTC.

The chain combines TRBV18 with TRBJ2-7; D is uncertain. Trimming removed 1 base from V and 3 bases from J, with 13 bases in between. The V gene's germline CDR1 is KGHSH and CDR2 LQKENI. The CDR3 is made up of 15 amino acids. CDR3 sequence: CASSPREPKSYEQYF. For the CDR3, the DNA is TGTGCCAGCTCACCACGAGAACCGAAGAGCTACGAGCAGTACTTC.

V gene TRBV9 combines with J gene TRBJ2-5; 7 bases agree with TRBD2. CDR3 length: 14 amino acids. CDR1 and CDR2 from the germline V gene are SGDLS and YYNGEE. Germline trimming cut 0 bases from V and 5 bases from J; bases unmatched to any gene: 4. The CDR3 DNA sequence: TGTGCCAGCAGCGTAGGGGGACTAATGGAGACCCAGTACTTC. Encoded protein: CASSVGGLMETQYF. The whole variable domain, filled in from reference TRBV9 and TRBJ2-5, reads DSGVTQTPKHLITATGQRVTLRCSPRSGDLSVYWYQQSLDQGLQFLIQYYNGEERAKGNILERFSAQQFPDLHSELNLSSLELGDSALYFCASSVGGLMETQYFGPGTRLLVL.

This clone was detected only once. The chain combines TRBV5-1 with TRBJ2-3; 12 nucleotides line up with TRBD2. CDR3 size: 17 residues. From germline, CDR1 is SGHRS and CDR2 YFSETQ. Germline trimming cut 2 bases from V and 0 bases from J; bases unmatched to any gene: 4. The CDR3 protein is CASSFTSGGLSTDTQYF. In nucleotides, the CDR3 is TGCGCCAGCAGCTTTACTAGCGGGGGGTTAAGCACAGATACGCAGTATTTT. Drawing the rest from reference TRBV5-1 and TRBJ2-3, the complete variable domain is KAGVTQTPRYLIKTRGQQVTLSCSPISGHRSVSWYQQTPGQGLQFLFEYFSETQRNKGNFPGRFSGRQFSNSRSEMNVSTLELGDSALYLCASSFTSGGLSTDTQYFGPGTRLTVL.

The CDR3 is CASSLGVLQGAPVGTEAFF. The CDR3 DNA reads TGCGCCAGCAGCTTGGGGGTTTTGCAGGGGGCCCCGGTCGGGACTGAAGCTTTCTTT. This chain uses TRBV5-1 with TRBJ1-1; 8 nucleotides line up with TRBD1. The V and J ends lost 0 bases and 5 bases, in that order; junction bases with no gene match: 18. Germline V gene lookup returns CDR1 SGHRS and CDR2 YFSETQ. This CDR3 spans 19 amino acids.

The V and J genes are TRBV4-1 and TRBJ2-3; 7 bases are shared with TRBD2. CDR3 length: 17 amino acids. Trimming at V came to 3 bases and at J to 5 bases, leaving 14 bases not matched to a gene. Germline CDR1 MGHRA, CDR2 YSYEKL. CDR3 nucleotides: TGCGCCAGCAGCCAGGGAGGGGCGGGAGCCACCATAGATACGCAGTATTTT. Protein product: CASSQGGAGATIDTQYF.

This clone was observed a handful of times. The chain recombines TRBV15 with TRBJ1-2, with 9 bases lining up with TRBD1. The CDR3 length is 18 residues. CDR1 and CDR2 (germline): LNHNV, YYDKDF (reference sequence). With V trimmed by 5 bases and J by 4 bases, 17 bases remained unmatched. The CDR3 reads CATSGVRDRVESIYGYTF. For the CDR3, the DNA is TGTGCCACCAGCGGGGTTAGGGACAGGGTGGAAAGTATCTATGGCTACACCTTC.

The CDR3 protein is CASSDEGETEAFF. In DNA form, the CDR3 reads TGTGCCAGCAGTGATGAGGGGGAGACTGAAGCTTTCTTT. This chain connects TRBV2 to TRBJ1-1, with a tentative D call TRBD1 (6 bases). Germline CDR1 is SNHLY and CDR2 is FYNNEI. V gave up 3 bases and J gave up 5 bases, with 10 bases separating them. CDR3 size: 13 residues.

This chain uses TRBV10-3 with TRBJ1-5; maybe TRBD1 (5 bases). The V gene's germline CDR1 is ENHRY and CDR2 SYGVKD. This CDR3 has 13 amino acids. V was shortened by 2 bases and J by 4 bases, with 6 bases between the two germline ends. CDR3 sequence (DNA): TGTGCCATCAGTGAGGCAGGGAATCAGCCCCAGCATTTT. Protein product: CAISEAGNQPQHF.

The genes are TRBV19 and TRBJ2-1; 12 positions agree with TRBD1. There are 17 residues in the CDR3. Per germline, CDR1 LNHDA and CDR2 SQIVND (reference sequence). Germline trimming cut 3 bases from V and 9 bases from J; bases unmatched to any gene: 12. Here the CDR3 DNA reads TGTGCCAGTAGTATCGCCCGGGACAGGGGGCGTGTAGGTGAGCAGTTCTTC. Its translation is CASSIARDRGRVGEQFF.